The next 7 T cell receptor beta chains were all read from a single sample in a study of glioma-infiltrating T cells. Using RNA template, CDR3s of TCR alpha and beta were amplified with iRepertoire arm-PCR. Each CDR3 protein is one row after TCRdb ran MiXCR on the multiplex PCR reads. Of some 160,000 distinct CDR3 sequences in the sample, approximately 40% are singletons; the top ten hold 4% to 6.5%. Sequenced input: glioma tissue, nonneoplastic brain tissue, or PBMCs (not recorded which). The receptors derive from a human donor with low-grade glioma or glioblastoma, undergoing nonglioma brain surgery, or in good health (not recorded which).

This clonotype was seen more than once but under ten times. This sequence joins TRBV2 and TRBJ2-7; D may correspond to TRBD1 or TRBD2 (5 bases each). The CDR3 contains 12 residues. Trimming left V 8 bases short and J 0 bases short, with 8 bases between. Germline CDR1 is SNHLY and CDR2 is FYNNEI. In nucleotides, the CDR3 is TGTGCCAGCGGGACGGGCTCCTACGAGCAGTACTTC. Its protein product is CASGTGSYEQYF.

A note on this clonotype: A much more abundant neighbour one base away suggests this may be a read error. The chain carries TRBV15 and TRBJ2-1, with 9 bases fitting TRBD2. The CDR3 runs to 17 residues. Germline V gene sequence: CDR1 LNHNV, CDR2 YYDKDF (reference sequence). V dropped 0 bases and J dropped 5; count of bases not matched to a gene: 8. The DNA of the CDR3 is TGTGCCACCAGCAGAGATCCCCTCAGCGGGAGGAACAATGAGCAGTTCTTC. This sequence encodes CATSRDPLSGRNNEQFF.

This chain uses TRBV5-1 with TRBJ2-3; maybe TRBD2 (6 bases). Trimming pared 5 bases from V and 4 bases from J, leaving 20 bases between. The CDR3 sequence is 16 residues long. Germline CDR1 and CDR2: SGHRS and YFSETQ. The CDR3 protein is CASRPGRGMVADTQYF. In nucleotides, the CDR3 is TGCGCCAGCAGACCCGGGCGCGGGATGGTCGCAGATACGCAGTATTTT.

Of note for this clonotype: A much larger clone differs by one base, so this may be a read error. This chain uses TRBV20-1 with TRBJ2-7, with 11 nucleotides matching TRBD2. V lost 2 bases to trimming and J lost 5 bases; unmatched junction nucleotides: 5. Germline CDR1 DFQATT, CDR2 SNEGSKA (reference sequence). CDR3 length equals 14 residues. CDR3 loop: CSARRPGLADEQYF. Here the CDR3 DNA reads TGCAGTGCTAGAAGGCCGGGACTAGCGGACGAGCAGTACTTC.

This clonotype was counted many times. The chain joins TRBV4-1 to TRBJ1-1, with D unclear. The CDR3 extends over 14 amino acids. Germline-derived CDR1 and CDR2 are MGHRA and YSYEKL. V shed 4 bases and J shed 1 base, with 10 bases lying between them. DNA of the CDR3: TGCGCCAGCAGCCCCTCCTTCGGGAACACTGAAGCTTTCTTT. Amino acid sequence: CASSPSFGNTEAFF.

There are many counts of this clonotype. The chain combines TRBV6-1 with TRBJ2-2; D is perhaps TRBD2 (5 bases). The CDR3 has 13 amino acids. Between the trimmed V and J ends, which lost 5 bases and 4 bases, there was a span of 8 bases. CDR1 is MNHNS and CDR2 is SASEGT in the germline V gene. The CDR3 DNA follows: TGTGCCAGCAGTCAGCGGCCCACCGGGGAGCTGTTTTTT. Residues: CASSQRPTGELFF.

This clonotype was seen many times. The V gene is TRBV28, the J gene TRBJ2-1, with a tentative D call TRBD2 (5 bases). CDR3 length equals 14 residues. Germline-derived CDR1 and CDR2 are MDHEN and SYDVKM. Between the trimmed V and J ends, which lost 2 bases and 4 bases, there was a span of 9 bases. The CDR3 DNA follows: TGTGCCAGCAGTTTAGGAGGAAAATACAATGAGCAGTTCTTC. Its translation is CASSLGGKYNEQFF.